The sequence of this T cell receptor (beta chain) was determined in a study of blood T cell repertoires in COVID-19. Study overall: There were acute and convalescent COVID-19 samples, and they came from the United States, Italy and Spain.

V lost 5 bases and J lost 5, with 15 bases in between. This CDR3 has 14 amino acids. Germline assignment: CDR1 SGHVS and CDR2 FQNEAQ. Sequenced by immunoSEQ multiplex PCR; TCRdb stores in-frame clones only, minus some. The table includes tens of thousands of clones, about 86% detected once. The sequence was collected from a human donor in a cohort sampled during active COVID-19. The sample taken for sequencing was peripheral blood. The chain employs TRBV7-8 and TRBJ1-1; D unclear. The chain's CDR3 is CASSPPSGRTEAFF. DNA for the CDR3: TGTGCCAGCAGCCCTCCATCGGGTAGGACTGAAGCTTTCTTT.